The source of this T cell receptor beta chain is a study of graft-versus-host responses after intestinal transplantation. Study at large: Grafts that recipients had were multivisceral, liver-intestinal, or isolated intestinal transplants. Anti-thymocyte globulin served as induction for all recipients, who then took tacrolimus and steroids for about 3 years. Study findings and constraints: Recipient marrow showed GvH clones, some seen first in ileum or blood. Association was observed between peak circulating GvH clone levels and early post-transplant HvG declines.

In the case of this clone: Antigen: not known.

J gave up 5 bases and V 5 bases, and 9 bases lay outside the gene matches. The CDR3 is made up of 15 amino acids. Germline V gene lookup returns CDR1 MDHEN and CDR2 SYDVKM. The method was immunoSEQ multiplex PCR; TCRdb's version includes in-frame clones alone and lacks a portion of them. The repertoire has about 110,000 clones, about nine tenths of them found once; the top ten carry less than 0.8%. J is TRBJ2-1 and V is TRBV28; 7 nucleotides line up with TRBD1. The starting material was unstimulated CD4+ T cells sorted from spleen or lymph node cells, obtained before transplant. This TCR derives from a human donor who was the organ donor for an intestinal transplant. CDR3 in amino acids: CASSETGLRNNEQFF. CDR3 DNA sequence: TGTGCCAGCAGTGAGACAGGGCTCCGGAACAATGAGCAGTTCTTC.